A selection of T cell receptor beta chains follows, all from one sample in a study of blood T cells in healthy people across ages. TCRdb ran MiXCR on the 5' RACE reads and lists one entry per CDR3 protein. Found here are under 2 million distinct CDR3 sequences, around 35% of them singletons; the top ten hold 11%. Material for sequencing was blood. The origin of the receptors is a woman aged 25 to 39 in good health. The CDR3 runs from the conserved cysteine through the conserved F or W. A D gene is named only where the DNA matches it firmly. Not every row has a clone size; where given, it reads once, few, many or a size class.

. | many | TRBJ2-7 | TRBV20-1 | CSAPGQITYEQYF
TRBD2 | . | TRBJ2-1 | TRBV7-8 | CASSSPLAGNSYNEQFF
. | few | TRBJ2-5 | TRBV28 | CASSPGASYRETQYF
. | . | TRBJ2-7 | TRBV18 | CASSPLTLGEQYF
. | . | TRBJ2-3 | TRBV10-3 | CAISESIMGGAGTDTQYF
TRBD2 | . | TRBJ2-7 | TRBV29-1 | CSVEDRGLAGGEQYF
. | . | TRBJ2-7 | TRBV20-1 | CSARDWGLPNSYEQYF
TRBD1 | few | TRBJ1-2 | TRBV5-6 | CASSQRQGGYGYTF
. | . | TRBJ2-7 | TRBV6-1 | CASGEANYEQYF
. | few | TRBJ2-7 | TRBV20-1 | CSASGRSSSYEQYF
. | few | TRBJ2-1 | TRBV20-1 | CSAYRDAAYNEQFF
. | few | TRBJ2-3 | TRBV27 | CASSPALPVYTDTQYF
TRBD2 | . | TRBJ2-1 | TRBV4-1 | CASSQSAGGNNERFF
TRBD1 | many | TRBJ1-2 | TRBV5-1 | CASSPGTGLNYGYTF
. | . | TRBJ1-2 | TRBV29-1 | CSVSLRSQGYTF
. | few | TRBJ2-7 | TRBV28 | CASSYPHQAHEVYEQYF
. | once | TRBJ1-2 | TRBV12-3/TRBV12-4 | CASSYSSVNYGYTF
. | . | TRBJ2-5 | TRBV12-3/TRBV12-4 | CASSSLFLGPLGETQYF
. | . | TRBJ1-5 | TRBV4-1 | CASSPVMHRIQPQHF
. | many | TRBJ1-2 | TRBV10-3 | CAISESTGEYGYTF
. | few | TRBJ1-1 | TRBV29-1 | CSAAENTEAFF
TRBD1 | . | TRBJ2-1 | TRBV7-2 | CASTSLGQGTYNEQFF
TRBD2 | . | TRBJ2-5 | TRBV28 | CASSLRSGGGQEQYF
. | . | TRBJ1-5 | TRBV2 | CASSETPPSNQPQHF
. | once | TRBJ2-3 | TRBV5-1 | CASSLGFNTQYF
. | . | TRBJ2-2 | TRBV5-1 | CASSLIYWDPGELFF
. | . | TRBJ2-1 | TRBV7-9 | CANSLDPGIDEQFF
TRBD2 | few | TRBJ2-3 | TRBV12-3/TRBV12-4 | CASSLLGREADTQYF
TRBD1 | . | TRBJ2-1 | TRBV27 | CASSSGTGYSEQFF
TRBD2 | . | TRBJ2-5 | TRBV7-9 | CASSLGGAAGFRETQYF
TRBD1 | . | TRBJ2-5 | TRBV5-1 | CASSSDRLSGTQYF
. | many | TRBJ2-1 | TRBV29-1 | CSVQDGLGEQFF
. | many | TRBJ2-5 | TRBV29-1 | CSVDGRLGEETQYF
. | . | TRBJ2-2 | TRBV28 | CATKDSTGELFF
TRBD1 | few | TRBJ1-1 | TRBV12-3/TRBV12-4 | CASSWTGDAEAFF
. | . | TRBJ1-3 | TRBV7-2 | CASSPTGYPGNTIYF
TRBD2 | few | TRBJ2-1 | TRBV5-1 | CASSSSGLAGADEQFF
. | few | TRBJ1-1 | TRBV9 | CASSVYGNQAAEAFF
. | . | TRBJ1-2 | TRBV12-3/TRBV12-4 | CASSSLEGMGGYTF
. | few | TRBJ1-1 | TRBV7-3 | CASSLRRGSGPEAFF
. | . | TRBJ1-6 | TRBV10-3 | CAISVDITGNSPLHF
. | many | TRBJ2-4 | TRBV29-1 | CSVEVMGTLAKNIQYF
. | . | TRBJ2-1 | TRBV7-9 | CASSPLPGRGKENEQFF
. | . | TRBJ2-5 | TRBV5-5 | CASSDPGSETQYF
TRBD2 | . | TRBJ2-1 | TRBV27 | CASRPGLAGGCNEQFF
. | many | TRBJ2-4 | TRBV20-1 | CSTSTRGPKNIQYF
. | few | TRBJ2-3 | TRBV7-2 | CASSDLEEVHTDTQYF
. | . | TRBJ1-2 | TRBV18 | CASSPITDTNYGYTF
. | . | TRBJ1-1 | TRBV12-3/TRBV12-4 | CASSSSGVGTEAFF
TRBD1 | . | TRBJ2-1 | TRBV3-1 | CASSPRTTGAYNEQFF
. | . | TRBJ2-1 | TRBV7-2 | CARSLGGPLARGGSYNEQFF
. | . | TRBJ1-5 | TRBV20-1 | CSARTDSSNQPQHF